This record concerns one T cell receptor (beta chain) sequence. This specimen comes from a study of technical replicates of blood from a few donors. V lost 6 bases, J lost 3 bases, and 8 bases lay in between. The CDR3 extends over 12 amino acids. Germline V CDR1 and CDR2: LGHNA, YNFKEQ. Repertoires were generated with immunoSEQ multiplex PCR, while TCRdb's copy carries only in-frame clones and drops some. Among 73,000 or so clones, 75% to 95% were seen once, and the ten largest hold 0.2% to 0.25%. The rearrangement uses TRBV4-2 and TRBJ2-5; D is possibly TRBD2 (5 bases). Sequenced input: T cells isolated from PBMCs. The sequence was obtained from a human donor in good health. The CDR3 protein is CASRGLEETQYF. The CDR3 coding sequence is TGTGCCAGCAGAGGACTGGAAGAGACCCAGTACTTC.